Included here is one TCR beta chain sequence, with context. cDNA libraries for TCR alpha and TCR beta, carrying sample barcodes and UMIs, came from 5'RACE with constant-segment primers. MiXCR was run by TCRdb on the 5' RACE reads, yielding one entry per CDR3 protein. In the table there are about 160,000 distinct CDR3 sequences, roughly a third of which are singletons. With 10 bases removed from V and 2 bases from J, the gap between germline ends came to 14 bases. Looked up from germline, CDR1 is KGHDR and CDR2 is SFDVKD. CDR3 length equals 13 residues. These data are taken from a study of T-cell memory formation after mild COVID-19.

Sequenced: PBMCs or a T cell subset sorted from them (not recorded which). The V and J genes are TRBV24-1 and TRBJ2-7; D remains ambiguous. This sequence originates from an adult woman who had mild COVID-19 (a few samples of this study predate the infection). Cell type and time point are not known. CDR3 DNA: TGTGCCACAAGCGATGGACGAGCCTACGAGCAGTACTTC. It translates to CATSDGRAYEQYF.